Below, one T cell receptor (beta chain) is given with its context. Its antigen is not identified. The length of the CDR3 is 13 residues. V was clipped by 3 bases and J by 9 bases, with 12 bases between them. Germline V gives CDR1 MNHEY, CDR2 SVGAGI. The entry originates in a study of cytomegalovirus exposure and HLA in healthy donors. Study-wide points: As confirmed in vitro, three CMV-associated chains were specific for CMV antigens. Altogether, 160 or so TCR beta chains were recorded as cytomegalovirus-associated.

Everyone who donated was a healthy bone marrow donor. Whereas donors were nominally healthy upon sampling, unrecorded immune exposures were probable. PCR employed 60 Vbeta and 13 Jbeta primers. Clones were read by immunoSEQ multiplex PCR, and TCRdb kept only the in-frame ones, dropping some. The sample lists 170,000 or so clones, around 86% occurring once. The clonotype originates from a man aged 50 to 60 in good health and CMV-seronegative. This chain uses TRBV6-5 with TRBJ2-1; a possible D gene is TRBD1 (6 bases). The sequencing sample was made of PBMCs. CDR3 amino acids: CASSYGVGGEQFF. For the CDR3, the DNA is TGTGCCAGCAGTTATGGGGTAGGGGGTGAGCAGTTCTTC.